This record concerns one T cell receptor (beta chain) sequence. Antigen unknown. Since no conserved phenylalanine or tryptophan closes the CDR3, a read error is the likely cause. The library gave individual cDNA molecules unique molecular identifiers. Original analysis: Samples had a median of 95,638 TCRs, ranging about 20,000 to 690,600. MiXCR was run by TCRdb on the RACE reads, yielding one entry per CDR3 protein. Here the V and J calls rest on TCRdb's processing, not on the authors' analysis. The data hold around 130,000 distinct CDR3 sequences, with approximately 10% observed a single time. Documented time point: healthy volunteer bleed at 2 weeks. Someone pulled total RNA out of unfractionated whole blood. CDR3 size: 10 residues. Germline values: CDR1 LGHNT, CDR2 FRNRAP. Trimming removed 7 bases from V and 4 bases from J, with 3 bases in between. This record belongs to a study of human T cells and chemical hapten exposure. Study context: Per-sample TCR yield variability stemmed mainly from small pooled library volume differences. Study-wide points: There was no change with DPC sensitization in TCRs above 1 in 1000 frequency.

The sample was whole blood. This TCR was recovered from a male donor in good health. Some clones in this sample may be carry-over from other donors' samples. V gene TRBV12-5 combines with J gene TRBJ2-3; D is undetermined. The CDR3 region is CASAADTQYL. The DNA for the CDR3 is TGTGCTAGTGCGGCAGATACGCAGTATCTT.